This T cell receptor (beta chain) was sequenced during a study of cytomegalovirus exposure and HLA in healthy donors. The study, taken as a whole, reports: A later analysis reportedly found that, within productive TCRs, an Asian-associated ancestry cluster had fewer N-insertions than the mean observed across the approximately 690 donors. Per a prior analysis, the majority of TCR beta V segments were productive roughly 87% or roughly 30% of the time. Later analysis identified a missense DCLRE1C variant that was linked to TCR beta V- and J-gene trimming. Cytomegalovirus association was assigned to more than 150 TCR beta chains.

Trimming left V 4 bases short and J 1 base short, with 7 bases between. Germline V gene sequence: CDR1 MNHEY, CDR2 SMNVEV (reference sequence). This CDR3 has 13 residues. In the PCR, 60 Vbeta and 13 Jbeta primers were used. TCRdb keeps only in-frame clones here, not all; method: immunoSEQ multiplex PCR. The table has under 200,000 clones, 70% to 80% seen once. Comments on this clone: Its target is not known.

This receptor was taken from a woman between 45 and 65 years old in good health and CMV-seronegative. The rearrangement uses TRBV27 and TRBJ1-2; D gene uncertain. Sample: PBMCs. The CDR3 coding sequence is TGTGCCAGCAGTTCCCCGGGTAACTATGGCTACACCTTC. Translating it yields CASSSPGNYGYTF.